These T cell receptor beta chains were read from a single sample in a study of lymphopenia after photon versus proton radiotherapy. Produced via immunoSEQ multiplex PCR; TCRdb's table is partial and in-frame only. Altogether roughly 61,000 clones are present, 87% being singletons, with the ten largest covering about 13%. Material: peripheral blood, obtained from a patient treated with proton-based radiotherapy. These receptors were obtained from a man aged 80 or over with esophageal cancer. CDR3s include the opening cysteine and the closing phenylalanine or tryptophan. Each record gives: D gene, V gene, J gene, CDR3 protein. The D gene is left open where the match is weak.

d_gene: -; v_gene: TRBV27; j_gene: TRBJ1-2; CDR3aa: CASSLSYSTYGYTF
d_gene: -; v_gene: TRBV7-2; j_gene: TRBJ1-1; CDR3aa: CASSQQWGVGTEAFF
d_gene: -; v_gene: TRBV7-3; j_gene: TRBJ2-5; CDR3aa: CASSFSQQETQYF
d_gene: TRBD1; v_gene: TRBV5-1; j_gene: TRBJ2-7; CDR3aa: CASSLRQGASEQYF
d_gene: -; v_gene: TRBV14; j_gene: TRBJ2-7; CDR3aa: CASSPILGSEQYF
d_gene: TRBD1; v_gene: TRBV4-3; j_gene: TRBJ2-1; CDR3aa: CASSYGTGGYNEQFF
d_gene: TRBD1; v_gene: TRBV12-5; j_gene: TRBJ2-5; CDR3aa: CASGLGGAGGWETQYF
d_gene: TRBD2; v_gene: TRBV9; j_gene: TRBJ2-1; CDR3aa: CASSVGTSGINEQFF
d_gene: TRBD2; v_gene: TRBV29-1; j_gene: TRBJ2-1; CDR3aa: CSVEGGSGANEQFF
d_gene: TRBD2; v_gene: TRBV27; j_gene: TRBJ2-7; CDR3aa: CASKELAGGSYEQYF
d_gene: -; v_gene: TRBV18; j_gene: TRBJ1-2; CDR3aa: CASSQNVDNFYGYTF
d_gene: TRBD2; v_gene: TRBV7-9; j_gene: TRBJ2-3; CDR3aa: CASSPSGVSTDTQYF
d_gene: -; v_gene: TRBV5-8; j_gene: TRBJ1-5; CDR3aa: CASSLAGMSNQPQHF
d_gene: -; v_gene: TRBV5-1; j_gene: TRBJ2-2; CDR3aa: CASSLGGSNTGELFF
d_gene: -; v_gene: TRBV4-3; j_gene: TRBJ1-6; CDR3aa: CASSQDWNSPLHF
d_gene: -; v_gene: TRBV30; j_gene: TRBJ1-2; CDR3aa: CAWSANRVGGGYTF
d_gene: TRBD1; v_gene: TRBV6-5; j_gene: TRBJ1-2; CDR3aa: CASSYRTGGIYGYTF
d_gene: -; v_gene: TRBV10-3; j_gene: TRBJ1-3; CDR3aa: CAISEDSRPGNTIYF
d_gene: -; v_gene: TRBV7-9; j_gene: TRBJ2-1; CDR3aa: CASSSTRNGGNEQFF
d_gene: -; v_gene: TRBV30; j_gene: TRBJ2-5; CDR3aa: CAWGRPGYETQYF
d_gene: -; v_gene: TRBV11-3; j_gene: TRBJ2-7; CDR3aa: CASSPGGGGYEQYF
d_gene: -; v_gene: TRBV21-1; j_gene: TRBJ1-4; CDR3aa: CASNGRSFF
d_gene: TRBD2; v_gene: TRBV7-9; j_gene: TRBJ2-5; CDR3aa: CASSLASGGIETQYF
d_gene: TRBD2; v_gene: TRBV7-2; j_gene: TRBJ2-1; CDR3aa: CASSLRLAFAHNEQFF
d_gene: -; v_gene: TRBV15; j_gene: TRBJ2-3; CDR3aa: CATSRGGQAGTDTQYF
d_gene: TRBD1; v_gene: TRBV10-3; j_gene: TRBJ1-1; CDR3aa: CAISEPGQGVEAFF
d_gene: -; v_gene: TRBV30; j_gene: TRBJ2-3; CDR3aa: CAWSVWGGTDTQYF
d_gene: -; v_gene: TRBV5-4; j_gene: TRBJ1-4; CDR3aa: CASSPGGAGRDEKLFF
d_gene: TRBD1; v_gene: TRBV5-1; j_gene: TRBJ1-4; CDR3aa: CASSSTTGGNEKLFF
d_gene: -; v_gene: TRBV6-1; j_gene: TRBJ2-2; CDR3aa: CASSVGMGNTGELFF
d_gene: TRBD1; v_gene: TRBV27; j_gene: TRBJ1-4; CDR3aa: CASSLDRGFWGTNEKLFF
d_gene: -; v_gene: TRBV2; j_gene: TRBJ1-1; CDR3aa: CASSVVGGANTEAFF
d_gene: TRBD2; v_gene: TRBV6-1; j_gene: TRBJ2-7; CDR3aa: CASSESAGGPYEQYF
d_gene: TRBD2; v_gene: TRBV7-9; j_gene: TRBJ2-3; CDR3aa: CASSLRSSGRSTDTQYF
d_gene: TRBD2; v_gene: TRBV29-1; j_gene: TRBJ2-7; CDR3aa: CSVTGLAGVYEQYF
d_gene: -; v_gene: TRBV4-1; j_gene: TRBJ1-6; CDR3aa: CASSQDRGNSPLHF
d_gene: -; v_gene: TRBV2; j_gene: TRBJ1-5; CDR3aa: CASSEGGQNQPQHF
d_gene: -; v_gene: TRBV6-5; j_gene: TRBJ1-5; CDR3aa: CASSYSRNQPQHF
d_gene: -; v_gene: TRBV29-1; j_gene: TRBJ1-1; CDR3aa: CSAPDGAGTEAFF
d_gene: -; v_gene: TRBV19; j_gene: TRBJ1-5; CDR3aa: CASDPYRDTPQPQHF
d_gene: -; v_gene: TRBV5-1; j_gene: TRBJ2-7; CDR3aa: CASSRGTSSSYEQYF
d_gene: TRBD1; v_gene: TRBV6-4; j_gene: TRBJ2-2; CDR3aa: CASSNGFWDRGAGELFF
d_gene: TRBD1; v_gene: TRBV7-9; j_gene: TRBJ2-2; CDR3aa: CASSLLGTENTGELFF
d_gene: -; v_gene: TRBV9; j_gene: TRBJ2-1; CDR3aa: CASSALTGPNEQFF
d_gene: TRBD1; v_gene: TRBV5-1; j_gene: TRBJ2-2; CDR3aa: CASSAETGANTGELFF
d_gene: -; v_gene: TRBV11-1; j_gene: TRBJ1-1; CDR3aa: CASSLVEEGTEAFF
d_gene: -; v_gene: TRBV19; j_gene: TRBJ1-2; CDR3aa: CASSLRGYGYTF
d_gene: -; v_gene: TRBV5-1; j_gene: TRBJ2-7; CDR3aa: CASSTGLREQYF
d_gene: -; v_gene: TRBV18; j_gene: TRBJ2-7; CDR3aa: CASSPGTNYEQYF
d_gene: -; v_gene: TRBV20-1; j_gene: TRBJ2-7; CDR3aa: CSASSPFEQYF
d_gene: -; v_gene: TRBV9; j_gene: TRBJ2-6; CDR3aa: CASSSQPFTGANVLTF
d_gene: -; v_gene: TRBV6-6; j_gene: TRBJ2-1; CDR3aa: CASSIDSYNEQFF
d_gene: -; v_gene: TRBV29-1; j_gene: TRBJ1-3; CDR3aa: CSVGRGDTIYF